This T cell receptor (beta chain) was captured in a study of blood T cell repertoires in COVID-19. Looking at the study overall: From the United States, Italy and Spain came samples of acute and convalescent COVID-19. Sample material is recorded as cDNA or gDNA derived from T cells, B-cell-depleted T cells, or PBMCs.

This CDR3 contains 14 residues. CDR1 is MNHNY, CDR2 SVGAGI, per germline (reference sequence). V lost 5 bases and J 4 bases, leaving 11 bases between the germline ends. In the study's own analysis: Amplifying reference gene primers gave estimates of nucleated cell counts. Repertoires were generated with immunoSEQ multiplex PCR, while TCRdb's copy carries only in-frame clones and drops some. V, J and clone size are those of that table, while D and trimming were read from the DNA. The table has approximately 180,000 clones, 70% to 90% seen once. The receptor's source is a human donor with active or convalescent COVID-19. The donor label of this sample is uncertain. Sequenced: peripheral blood. The chain combines TRBV6-6 with TRBJ2-2; D possibly corresponds to TRBD1 (6 bases). CDR3 DNA sequence: TGTGCCAGCAGTCCGGACAGCTCCACCGGGGAGCTGTTTTTT. It translates to CASSPDSSTGELFF.